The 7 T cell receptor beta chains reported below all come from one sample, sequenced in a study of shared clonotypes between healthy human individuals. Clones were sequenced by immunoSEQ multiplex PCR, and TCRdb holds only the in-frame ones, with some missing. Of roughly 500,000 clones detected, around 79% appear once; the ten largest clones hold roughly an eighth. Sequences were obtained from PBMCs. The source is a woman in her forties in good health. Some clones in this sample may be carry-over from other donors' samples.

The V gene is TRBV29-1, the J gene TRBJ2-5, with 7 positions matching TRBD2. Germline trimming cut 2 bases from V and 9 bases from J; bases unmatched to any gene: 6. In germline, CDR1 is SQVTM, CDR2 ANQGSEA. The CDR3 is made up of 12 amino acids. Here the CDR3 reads CSVERGDGAQYF. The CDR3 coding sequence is TGCAGCGTTGAACGGGGGGACGGGGCCCAGTACTTC. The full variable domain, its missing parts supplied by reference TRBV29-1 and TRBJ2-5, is SAVISQKPSRDICQRGTSLTIQCQVDSQVTMMFWYRQQPGQSLTLIATANQGSEATYESGFVIDKFPISRPNLTFSTLTVSNMSPEDSSIYLCSVERGDGAQYFGPGTRLLVL.

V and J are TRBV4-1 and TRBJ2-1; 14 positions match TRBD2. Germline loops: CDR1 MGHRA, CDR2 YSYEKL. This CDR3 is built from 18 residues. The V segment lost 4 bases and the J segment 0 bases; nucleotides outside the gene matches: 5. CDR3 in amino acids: CASSRGLAGVTSYNEQFF. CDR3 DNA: TGCGCCAGCAGCCGGGGACTAGCGGGAGTAACCTCCTACAATGAGCAGTTCTTC.

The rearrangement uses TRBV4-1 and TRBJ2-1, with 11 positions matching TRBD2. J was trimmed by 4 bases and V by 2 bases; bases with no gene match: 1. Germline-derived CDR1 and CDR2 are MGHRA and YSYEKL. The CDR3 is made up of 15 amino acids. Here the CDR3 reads CASSQRTSGYNEQFF. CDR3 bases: TGCGCCAGCAGCCAAAGGACTAGCGGGTACAATGAGCAGTTCTTC.

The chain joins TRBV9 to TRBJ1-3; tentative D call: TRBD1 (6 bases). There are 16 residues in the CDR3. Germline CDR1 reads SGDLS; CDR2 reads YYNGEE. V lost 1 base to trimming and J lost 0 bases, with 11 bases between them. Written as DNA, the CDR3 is TGTGCCAGCAGCGTATCGGGGGGGCTCTCTGGAAACACCATATATTTT. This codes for CASSVSGGLSGNTIYF.

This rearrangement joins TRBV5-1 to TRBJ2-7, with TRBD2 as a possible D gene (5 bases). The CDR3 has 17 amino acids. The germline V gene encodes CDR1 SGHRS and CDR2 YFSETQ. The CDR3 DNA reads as TGCCCCCGCCTTGGCGGGTTTTCGTTTTTCGGTAACTCCGAGCAGTACTTC. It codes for CPRLGGFSFFGNSEQYF.

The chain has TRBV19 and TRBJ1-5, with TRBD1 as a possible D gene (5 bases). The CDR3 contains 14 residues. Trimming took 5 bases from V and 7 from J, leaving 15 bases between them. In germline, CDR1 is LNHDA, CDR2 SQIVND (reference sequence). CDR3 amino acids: CASSPNGAGQPQHF. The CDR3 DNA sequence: TGTGCCAGTAGTCCGAACGGGGCTGGACAGCCCCAGCATTTT.

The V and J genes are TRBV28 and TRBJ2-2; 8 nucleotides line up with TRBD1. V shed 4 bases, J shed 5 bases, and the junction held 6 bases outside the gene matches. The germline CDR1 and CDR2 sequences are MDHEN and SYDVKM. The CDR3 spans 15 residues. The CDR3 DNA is TGTGCCAGCAGTTCAGGACAGGGTGGGACCGGGGAGCTGTTTTTT. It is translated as CASSSGQGGTGELFF.